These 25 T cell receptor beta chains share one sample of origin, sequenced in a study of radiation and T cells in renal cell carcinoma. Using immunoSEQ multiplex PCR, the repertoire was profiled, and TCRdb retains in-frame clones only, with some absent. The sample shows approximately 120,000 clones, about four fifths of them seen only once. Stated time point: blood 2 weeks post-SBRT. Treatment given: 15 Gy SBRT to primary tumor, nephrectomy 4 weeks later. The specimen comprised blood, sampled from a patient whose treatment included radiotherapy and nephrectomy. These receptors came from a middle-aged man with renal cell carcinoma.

The chain's CDR3 is CASSVQSGQREAFF. CDR3 coding DNA: TGTGCCAGCAGCGTACAATCGGGACAGCGTGAAGCTTTCTTT. The rearrangement uses TRBV28 and TRBJ1-1; TRBD1 aligns across 7 bases. V shed 6 bases, J shed 7 bases, and the junction held 11 bases outside the gene matches. Germline V gene lookup returns CDR1 MDHEN and CDR2 SYDVKM. This CDR3 has 14 amino acids.

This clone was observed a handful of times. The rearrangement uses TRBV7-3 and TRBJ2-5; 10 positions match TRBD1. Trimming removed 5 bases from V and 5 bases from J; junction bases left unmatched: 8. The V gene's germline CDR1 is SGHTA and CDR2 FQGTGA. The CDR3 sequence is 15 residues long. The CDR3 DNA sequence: TGTGCCAGCAGCGCCTCCGGGACAGGGGAGGAGACCCAGTACTTC. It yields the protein CASSASGTGEETQYF.

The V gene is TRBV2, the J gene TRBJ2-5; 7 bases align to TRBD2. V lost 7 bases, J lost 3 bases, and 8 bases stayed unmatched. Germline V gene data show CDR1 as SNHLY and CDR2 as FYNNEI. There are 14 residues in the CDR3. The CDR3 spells CASKAAGAKETQYF. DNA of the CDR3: TGTGCCAGCAAGGCCGCGGGAGCTAAAGAGACCCAGTACTTC.

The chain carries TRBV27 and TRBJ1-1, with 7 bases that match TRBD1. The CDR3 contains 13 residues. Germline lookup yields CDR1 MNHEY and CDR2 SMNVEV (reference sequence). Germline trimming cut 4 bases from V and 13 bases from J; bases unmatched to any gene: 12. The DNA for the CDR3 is TGTGCCAGCAGTTCCGCCGTCGACAGGGTTGGTTTCTTT. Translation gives CASSSAVDRVGFF.

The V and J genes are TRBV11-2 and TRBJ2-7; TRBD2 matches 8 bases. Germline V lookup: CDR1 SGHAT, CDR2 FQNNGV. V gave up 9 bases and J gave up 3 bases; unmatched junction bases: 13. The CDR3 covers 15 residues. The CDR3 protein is CASTLISGGYYEQYF. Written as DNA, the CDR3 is TGTGCCAGTACCCTAATCAGCGGGGGTTACTACGAGCAGTACTTC.

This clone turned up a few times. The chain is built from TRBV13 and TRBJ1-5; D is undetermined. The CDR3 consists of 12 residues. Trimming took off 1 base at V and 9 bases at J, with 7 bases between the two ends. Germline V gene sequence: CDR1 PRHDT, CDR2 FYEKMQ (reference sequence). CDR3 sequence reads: CASSLEAGPQHF. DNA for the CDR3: TGTGCCAGCAGCTTAGAGGCAGGGCCCCAGCATTTT.

This CDR3 reads CASSLGRLSGTRVKETQYF. CDR3 nucleotide sequence: TGTGCCAGCAGCTTAGGCCGACTGAGCGGGACACGGGTGAAAGAGACCCAGTACTTC. The chain carries TRBV7-8 and TRBJ2-5; the D gene is possibly TRBD2 (7 bases). The CDR3 is 19 amino acids. With 1 base removed from V and 3 bases from J, the gap between germline ends came to 24 bases. Germline-derived CDR1 and CDR2 are SGHVS and FQNEAQ.

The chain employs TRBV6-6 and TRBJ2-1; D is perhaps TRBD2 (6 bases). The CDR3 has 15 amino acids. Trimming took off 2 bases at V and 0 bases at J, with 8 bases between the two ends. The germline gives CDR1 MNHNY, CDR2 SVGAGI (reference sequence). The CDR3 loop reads CASSYEGGSYNEQFF. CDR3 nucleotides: TGTGCCAGCAGTTACGAGGGAGGCTCCTACAATGAGCAGTTCTTC.

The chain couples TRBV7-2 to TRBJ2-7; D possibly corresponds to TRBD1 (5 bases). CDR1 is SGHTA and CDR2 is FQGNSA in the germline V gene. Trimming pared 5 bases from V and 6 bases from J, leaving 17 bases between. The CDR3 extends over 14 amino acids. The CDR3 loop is CASSDSPLWGEQYF. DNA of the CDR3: TGTGCCAGCAGCGACAGCCCATTGTGGGGCGAGCAGTACTTC.

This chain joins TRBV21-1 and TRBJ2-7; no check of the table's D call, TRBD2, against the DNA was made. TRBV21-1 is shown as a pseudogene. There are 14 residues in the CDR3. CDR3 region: CASIGLAGGYEQYF. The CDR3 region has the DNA TGTGCCAGCATCGGACTAGCGGGAGGTTACGAGCAGTACTTC.

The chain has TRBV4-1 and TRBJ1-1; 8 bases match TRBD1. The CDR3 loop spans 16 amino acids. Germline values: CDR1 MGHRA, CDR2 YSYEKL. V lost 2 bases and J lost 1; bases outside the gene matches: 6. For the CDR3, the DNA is TGCGCCAGCAGCCAATTCCCTGGGACAGGGAACACTGAAGCTTTCTTT. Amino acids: CASSQFPGTGNTEAFF.

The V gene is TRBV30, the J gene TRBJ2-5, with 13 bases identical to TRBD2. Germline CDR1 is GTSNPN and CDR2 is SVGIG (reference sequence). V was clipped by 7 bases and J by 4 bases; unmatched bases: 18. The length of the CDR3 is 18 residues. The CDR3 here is CAYRRLAGGGVSGETQYF. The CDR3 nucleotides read TGTGCCTACCGGCGACTAGCGGGAGGAGGCGTTAGTGGAGAGACCCAGTACTTC.

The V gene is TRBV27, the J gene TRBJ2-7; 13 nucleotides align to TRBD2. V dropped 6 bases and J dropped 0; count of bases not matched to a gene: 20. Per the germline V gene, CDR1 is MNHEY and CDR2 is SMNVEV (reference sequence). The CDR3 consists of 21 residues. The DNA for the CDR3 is TGTGCCAGCAGCCAAAGGGGCGGTCTGGGACTAGCGGGAAAACACTCCTACGAGCAGTACTTC. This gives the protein CASSQRGGLGLAGKHSYEQYF.

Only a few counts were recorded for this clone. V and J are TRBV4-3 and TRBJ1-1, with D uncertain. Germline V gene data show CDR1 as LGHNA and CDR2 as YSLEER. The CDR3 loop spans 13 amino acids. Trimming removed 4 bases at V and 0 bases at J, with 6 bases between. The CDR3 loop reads CASSPFMNTEAFF. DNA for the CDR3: TGCGCCAGCAGCCCCTTTATGAACACTGAAGCTTTCTTT.

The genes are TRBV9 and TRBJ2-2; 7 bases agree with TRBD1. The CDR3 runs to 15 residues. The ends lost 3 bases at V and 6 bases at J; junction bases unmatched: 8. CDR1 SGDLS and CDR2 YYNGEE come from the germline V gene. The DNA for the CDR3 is TGTGCCAGCAGCGGAACGACAGGGCTCCCCGGGGAGCTGTTTTTT. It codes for CASSGTTGLPGELFF.

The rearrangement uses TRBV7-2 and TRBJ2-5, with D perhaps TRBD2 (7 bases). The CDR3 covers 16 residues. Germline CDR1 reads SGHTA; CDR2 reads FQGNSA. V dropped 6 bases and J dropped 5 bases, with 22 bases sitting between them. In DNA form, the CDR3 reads TGTGCCAGCAGAAGGACCCAGGGGCCCGGGGGGGAGACCCAGTACTTC. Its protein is CASRRTQGPGGETQYF.

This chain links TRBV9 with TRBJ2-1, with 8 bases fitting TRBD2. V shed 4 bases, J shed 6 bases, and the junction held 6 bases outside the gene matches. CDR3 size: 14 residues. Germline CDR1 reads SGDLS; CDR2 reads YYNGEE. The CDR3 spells CASSPGTRSNEQFF. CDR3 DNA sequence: TGTGCCAGCAGCCCCGGGACTAGGAGCAATGAGCAGTTCTTC.

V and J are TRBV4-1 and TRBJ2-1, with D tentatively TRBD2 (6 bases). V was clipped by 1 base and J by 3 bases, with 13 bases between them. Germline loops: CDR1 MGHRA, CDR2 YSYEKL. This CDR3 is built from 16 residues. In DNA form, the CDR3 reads TGCGCCAGCAGCCAAGGAGTAGCGGATGGCTACAATGAGCAGTTCTTC. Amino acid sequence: CASSQGVADGYNEQFF.

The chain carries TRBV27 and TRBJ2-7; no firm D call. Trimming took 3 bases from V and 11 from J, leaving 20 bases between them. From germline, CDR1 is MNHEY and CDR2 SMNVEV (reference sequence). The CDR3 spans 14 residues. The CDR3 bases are TGTGCCAGCAGTTTTTCGGCTAGAATGAACGGAGAGTACTTC. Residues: CASSFSARMNGEYF.

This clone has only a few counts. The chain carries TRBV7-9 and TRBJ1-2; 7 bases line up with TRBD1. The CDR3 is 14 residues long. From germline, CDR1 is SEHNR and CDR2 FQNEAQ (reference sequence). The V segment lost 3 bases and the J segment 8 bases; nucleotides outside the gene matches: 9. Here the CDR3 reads CASSFPQQGRGYTF. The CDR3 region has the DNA TGTGCCAGCAGCTTCCCGCAACAGGGGAGGGGCTACACCTTC.

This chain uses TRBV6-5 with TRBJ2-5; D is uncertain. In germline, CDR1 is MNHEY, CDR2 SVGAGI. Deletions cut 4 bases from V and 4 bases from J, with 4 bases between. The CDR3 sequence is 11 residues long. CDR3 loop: CASSSLETQYF. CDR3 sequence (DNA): TGTGCCAGCAGTTCTCTAGAGACCCAGTACTTC.

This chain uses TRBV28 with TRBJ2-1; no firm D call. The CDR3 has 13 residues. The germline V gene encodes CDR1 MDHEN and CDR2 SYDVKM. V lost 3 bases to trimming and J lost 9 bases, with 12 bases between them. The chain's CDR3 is CASSFGYQGEQFF. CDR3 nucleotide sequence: TGTGCCAGCAGTTTCGGCTATCAAGGTGAGCAGTTCTTC. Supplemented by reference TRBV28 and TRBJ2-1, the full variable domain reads DVKVTQSSRYLVKRTGEKVFLECVQDMDHENMFWYRQDPGLGLRLIYFSYDVKMKEKGDIPEGYSVSREKKERFSLILESASTNQTSMYLCASSFGYQGEQFFGPGTRLTVL.

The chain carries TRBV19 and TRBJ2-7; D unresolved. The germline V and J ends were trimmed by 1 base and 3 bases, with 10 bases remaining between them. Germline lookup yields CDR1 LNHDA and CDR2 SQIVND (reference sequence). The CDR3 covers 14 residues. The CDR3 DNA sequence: TGTGCCAGTAGTATAGTGGCCAAAAGCTACGAGCAGTACTTC. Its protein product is CASSIVAKSYEQYF. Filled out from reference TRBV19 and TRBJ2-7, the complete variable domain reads DGGITQSPKYLFRKEGQNVTLSCEQNLNHDAMYWYRQDPGQGLRLIYYSQIVNDFQKGDIAEGYSVSREKKESFPLTVTSAQKNPTAFYLCASSIVAKSYEQYFGPGTRLTVT.

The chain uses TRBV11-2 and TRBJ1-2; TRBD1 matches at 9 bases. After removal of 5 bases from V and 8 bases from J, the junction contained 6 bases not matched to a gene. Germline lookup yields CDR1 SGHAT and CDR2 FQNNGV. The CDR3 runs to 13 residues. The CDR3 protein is CASSPTGGFGYTF. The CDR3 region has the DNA TGTGCCAGCAGCCCAACAGGGGGCTTCGGCTACACCTTC.

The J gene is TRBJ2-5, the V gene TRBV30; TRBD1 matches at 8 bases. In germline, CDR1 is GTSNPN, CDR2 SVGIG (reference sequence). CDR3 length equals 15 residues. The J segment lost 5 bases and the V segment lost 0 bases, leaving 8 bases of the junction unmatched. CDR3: CAWSVWQGASETQYF. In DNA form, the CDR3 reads TGTGCCTGGAGTGTCTGGCAGGGGGCGTCGGAGACCCAGTACTTC.